This entry lists 27 T cell receptor beta chains sequenced from one sample in a study of blood T cell repertoires in COVID-19. TCRdb's copy holds only in-frame clones and misses some; the assay was immunoSEQ multiplex PCR. Among 62,000 or so clones, roughly 75% were seen once, and the ten largest hold 12% to 15%. Sequences were obtained from peripheral blood. The receptors derive from a man in his sixties with COVID-19, enrolled during active disease.

CDR3: CAWGEETQYF. In DNA form, the CDR3 reads TGTGCCTGGGGCGAAGAGACCCAGTACTTC. This rearrangement joins TRBV30 to TRBJ2-5; no firm D call. Between the trimmed V and J ends, which lost 5 bases and 3 bases, there was a span of 4 bases. Germline-derived CDR1 and CDR2 are GTSNPN and SVGIG (reference sequence). This CDR3 has 10 residues. The whole variable domain, remainder taken from reference TRBV30 and TRBJ2-5, is SQTIHQWPATLVQPVGSPLSLECTVEGTSNPNLYWYRQAAGRGLQLLFYSVGIGQISSEVPQNLSASRPQDRQFILSSKKLLLSDSGFYLCAWGEETQYFGPGTRLLVL.

This clone was counted once. The genes are TRBV4-1 and TRBJ1-1, with D perhaps TRBD1 (5 bases). Looked up from germline, CDR1 is MGHRA and CDR2 is YSYEKL. V was pared by 1 base and J by 1 base, with 13 bases between. The CDR3 totals 16 residues. The CDR3: CASSQAHRTQNTEAFF. As DNA, the CDR3 is TGCGCCAGCAGCCAAGCCCACAGGACACAGAACACTGAAGCTTTCTTT.

This sequence joins TRBV19 and TRBJ2-5, with TRBD1 as a possible D gene (6 bases). Germline V gives CDR1 LNHDA, CDR2 SQIVND (reference sequence). The CDR3 extends over 15 amino acids. Trimming cost V 3 bases and J 1 base, with 12 bases left between them. The CDR3 is CASSMDRATQETQYF. The CDR3 coding sequence is TGTGCCAGTAGTATGGACAGAGCAACCCAAGAGACCCAGTACTTC.

J is TRBJ1-1 and V is TRBV27, with D possibly being TRBD1 (6 bases). The germline V gene has CDR1 MNHEY and CDR2 SMNVEV (reference sequence). This CDR3 has 13 amino acids. The V and J ends lost 5 bases and 7 bases respectively, with 14 bases between them. CDR3 bases: TGTGCCAGCAGTACCCGGACAGCCCTTGAAGCTTTCTTT. It specifies CASSTRTALEAFF.

In regard to this clone: Sequence at one end of the junction differs from germline and may be a read error. This sequence joins TRBV6-1 and TRBJ2-7, with 8 bases aligning to TRBD1. Germline lookup yields CDR1 MNHNS and CDR2 SASEGT. The CDR3 covers 14 residues. CDR3 coding DNA: TGTGCCAGCAGTGAAGCCGATAGACCGGGACAGGTACTTTTC. It encodes CASSEADRPGQVLF.

J is TRBJ2-1 and V is TRBV5-4, with 8 bases fitting TRBD2. V shed 2 bases and J 1 base; nucleotides not matched to a gene: 5. CDR3 size: 16 residues. CDR1 and CDR2 from the germline V gene are SGHNT and YYREEE (reference sequence). The CDR3 DNA reads TGTGCCAGCAGCTTTCACAGCGGGAGTTCCTACAATGAGCAGTTCTTC. Translation: CASSFHSGSSYNEQFF.

The V and J genes are TRBV9 and TRBJ2-1; 13 positions agree with TRBD2. CDR3 length: 16 amino acids. V lost 0 bases and J lost 6; bases outside the gene matches: 3. Germline V CDR1 and CDR2: SGDLS, YYNGEE. CDR3 residues: CASSVGGLAGSNEQFF. DNA for the CDR3: TGTGCCAGCAGCGTAGGGGGACTAGCGGGATCCAATGAGCAGTTCTTC.

Here the CDR3 reads CASSFRVGGANVLTF. The CDR3 bases are TGCGCCAGCAGCTTTCGGGTCGGAGGGGCCAACGTCCTGACTTTC. The J gene is TRBJ2-6, the V gene TRBV5-1, with no clear D. CDR3 length equals 15 residues. Deletions cut 2 bases from V and 4 bases from J, with 10 bases between. Per germline, CDR1 SGHRS and CDR2 YFSETQ.

The V gene is TRBV24-1, the J gene TRBJ2-3, with TRBD2 as a possible D gene (6 bases). The length of the CDR3 is 14 residues. CDR1 and CDR2 (germline): KGHDR, SFDVKD. The ends were cut back, 1 base at V and 3 bases at J, with 7 bases in the middle. Written as DNA, the CDR3 is TGTGCCACCAGTGATTTTGCGGGGACAGATACGCAGTATTTT. As protein: CATSDFAGTDTQYF.

This clone was recorded only once. The gene calls are TRBV28 and TRBJ1-6, with a weak D call TRBD1 (5 bases). The V gene lost 7 bases and the J gene lost 1 base, with 17 bases spanning the gap. CDR3 size: 17 residues. Germline V gene lookup returns CDR1 MDHEN and CDR2 SYDVKM. Here the CDR3 reads CASMWRSGKSYNSPLHF. CDR3 in DNA: TGTGCCAGCATGTGGCGATCAGGGAAGTCCTATAATTCACCCCTCCACTTT.

V and J are TRBV2 and TRBJ1-1; D ambiguous. V lost 0 bases and J 5 bases, leaving 7 bases between the germline ends. The CDR3 covers 13 residues. Germline assignment: CDR1 SNHLY and CDR2 FYNNEI. CDR3 nucleotide sequence: TGTGCCAGCAGTGAAGCGTCCAGGACTGAAGCTTTCTTT. Amino acids: CASSEASRTEAFF.

The CDR3 DNA is TGTGCCAGCAAACCGACACCTAGCCACTATGGCTACACCTTC. This sequence encodes CASKPTPSHYGYTF. V is TRBV9 and J is TRBJ1-2; D gene ambiguous. V lost 6 bases to trimming and J lost 3 bases, with 15 bases between them. The CDR3 has 14 amino acids. Germline values: CDR1 SGDLS, CDR2 YYNGEE. Full variable domain (remainder filled in from reference TRBV9 and TRBJ1-2): DSGVTQTPKHLITATGQRVTLRCSPRSGDLSVYWYQQSLDQGLQFLIQYYNGEERAKGNILERFSAQQFPDLHSELNLSSLELGDSALYFCASKPTPSHYGYTFGSGTRLTVV.

The chain employs TRBV19 and TRBJ2-1; maybe TRBD2 (5 bases). The CDR3 runs to 12 residues. Per germline, CDR1 LNHDA and CDR2 SQIVND (reference sequence). With 5 bases removed from V and 6 bases from J, the gap between germline ends came to 8 bases. The CDR3 DNA sequence: TGTGCCAGTAGTTTCGCGGGCAATGAGCAGTTCTTC. This sequence encodes CASSFAGNEQFF.

The genes are TRBV4-2 and TRBJ2-3; unclear D gene. This CDR3 contains 17 residues. Trimming removed 0 bases at V and 4 bases at J, with 17 bases between. Germline V gene lookup returns CDR1 LGHNA and CDR2 YNFKEQ. Here the CDR3 DNA reads TGTGCCAGCAGCCAAGATTGGCGGTCGATAGGAGCAGATACGCAGTATTTT. This translates into CASSQDWRSIGADTQYF.

The chain carries TRBV29-1 and TRBJ1-2, with 11 positions matching TRBD1. This CDR3 is built from 13 residues. The trim removed 3 bases at V and 11 bases at J, leaving 8 bases unmatched. Germline CDR1 SQVTM, CDR2 ANQGSEA. CDR3 nucleotide sequence: TGCAGCGTTGATCCGGACAGGGGGCGCGAGTACACCTTC. This codes for CSVDPDRGREYTF.

The gene calls are TRBV12-5 and TRBJ2-2; D uncertain. Germline V gene data show CDR1 as LGHNT and CDR2 as FRNRAP. The CDR3 loop spans 15 amino acids. V was cut by 0 bases and J by 0 bases, with 5 bases left in between. CDR3 sequence: CASGLVLSNTGELFF. Here the CDR3 DNA reads TGTGCTAGTGGTTTGGTATTATCGAACACCGGGGAGCTGTTTTTT.

In nucleotides, the CDR3 is TGTGCCAGCAATTCGGGGGGCTACTTCGGGGAGCTGTTTTTT. Protein: CASNSGGYFGELFF. V and J are TRBV9 and TRBJ2-2; D perhaps matches TRBD2 (7 bases). Germline CDR1 SGDLS, CDR2 YYNGEE. Trimming took 6 bases from V and 7 from J, leaving 16 bases between them. The CDR3 is made up of 14 amino acids.

This chain connects TRBV6-5 to TRBJ1-6; D possibly corresponds to TRBD1 (5 bases). The germline V gene encodes CDR1 MNHEY and CDR2 SVGAGI. The CDR3 length is 13 residues. V was trimmed by 7 bases and J by 9 bases, leaving 13 bases between them. In nucleotides, the CDR3 is TGTGCCAGCAAATGGGGGGAGGGTTCACCCCTCCACTTT. Translating gives CASKWGEGSPLHF.

V and J are TRBV9 and TRBJ1-3; 7 bases fit TRBD1. The CDR3 is made up of 20 amino acids. Per the germline V gene, CDR1 is SGDLS and CDR2 is YYNGEE. The ends lost 2 bases at V and 2 bases at J; junction bases unmatched: 19. Here the CDR3 DNA reads TGTGCCAGCAGCGTTTTACCGGGACAGCCTTTAGACGACGCTGGAAACACCATATATTTT. Translating it yields CASSVLPGQPLDDAGNTIYF.

This chain uses TRBV19 with TRBJ2-5; tentative D call: TRBD1 (6 bases). Trimming shortened V by 5 bases and J by 4 bases, and 14 bases separated the two germline ends. Per the germline V gene, CDR1 is LNHDA and CDR2 is SQIVND (reference sequence). This CDR3 spans 14 amino acids. The CDR3 DNA sequence: TGTGCCAGTAGTTCACGACAGGTGCTAGAGACCCAGTACTTC. It encodes CASSSRQVLETQYF. Supplemented by reference TRBV19 and TRBJ2-5, the full variable domain reads DGGITQSPKYLFRKEGQNVTLSCEQNLNHDAMYWYRQDPGQGLRLIYYSQIVNDFQKGDIAEGYSVSREKKESFPLTVTSAQKNPTAFYLCASSSRQVLETQYFGPGTRLLVL.

This clone was counted a single time. The chain couples TRBV7-9 to TRBJ2-7; perhaps TRBD2 as D (6 bases). V was clipped by 7 bases and J by 10 bases, with 20 bases between them. CDR3 length: 13 amino acids. The germline gives CDR1 SEHNR, CDR2 FQNEAQ (reference sequence). In DNA form, the CDR3 reads TGTGCCAGCATGGTGCCCCGAGGGACTGGCCAGTACTTC. Translating it yields CASMVPRGTGQYF.

The V gene is TRBV5-5, the J gene TRBJ1-2; D is ambiguous. Germline-derived CDR1 and CDR2 are SGHKS and YYEKEE (reference sequence). The CDR3 is 13 residues long. Trimming took off 4 bases at V and 5 bases at J, with 12 bases between the two ends. CDR3 residues: CASSVPGKYGYTF. The CDR3 bases are TGTGCCAGCAGCGTACCGGGAAAATATGGCTACACCTTC.

The chain recombines TRBV5-1 with TRBJ1-1; D perhaps matches TRBD1 (6 bases). The V end was cut by 0 bases, the J end by 4 bases, with 10 bases between. The germline V gene encodes CDR1 SGHRS and CDR2 YFSETQ. The CDR3 extends over 14 amino acids. Here the CDR3 reads CASSLGTARTEAFF. In nucleotides, the CDR3 is TGCGCCAGCAGCTTGGGGACAGCCCGCACTGAAGCTTTCTTT.

The gene calls are TRBV10-3 and TRBJ2-7, with D perhaps matching TRBD1 (5 bases). Per germline, CDR1 ENHRY and CDR2 SYGVKD. V was clipped by 8 bases and J by 4 bases, with 18 bases between them. The CDR3 is 14 residues long. The DNA for the CDR3 is TGTGCCATCGGGGCAGGCGACCCCAGGTACGAGCAGTACTTC. Its protein product is CAIGAGDPRYEQYF.

In its sample, this clone was seen a few times. The chain carries TRBV13 and TRBJ2-1; D might be TRBD1 (6 bases). This CDR3 has 17 amino acids. Trimming cost V 4 bases and J 9 bases, with 25 bases left between them. Germline CDR1 PRHDT, CDR2 FYEKMQ (reference sequence). CDR3 region: CASSSAPGTLEYGEQFF. The CDR3, as DNA: TGTGCCAGCAGCTCCGCCCCGGGGACACTGGAGTACGGTGAGCAGTTCTTC.

The sample holds one count of this clone. The CDR3, as DNA: TGTGCCAGCAGTTTATTGGCAGGGGATGGCGGCTACACCTTC. This gives the protein CASSLLAGDGGYTF. V gene TRBV28 combines with J gene TRBJ1-2; D possibly corresponds to TRBD1 (6 bases). The CDR3 consists of 14 residues. CDR1 MDHEN and CDR2 SYDVKM come from the germline V gene. With 1 base removed from V and 8 bases from J, the gap between germline ends came to 14 bases.

The chain links TRBV27 to TRBJ2-3; 11 bases line up with TRBD2. The junction had 10 bases not matched to a gene; V was cut back by 2 bases and J by 3 bases. The CDR3 sequence is 18 residues long. CDR1 is MNHEY, CDR2 SMNVEV, per germline (reference sequence). Here the CDR3 DNA reads TGTGCCAGCAGTTTAATATTTAGCGGGGGGGCCGGGACAGATACGCAGTATTTT. It translates to CASSLIFSGGAGTDTQYF.